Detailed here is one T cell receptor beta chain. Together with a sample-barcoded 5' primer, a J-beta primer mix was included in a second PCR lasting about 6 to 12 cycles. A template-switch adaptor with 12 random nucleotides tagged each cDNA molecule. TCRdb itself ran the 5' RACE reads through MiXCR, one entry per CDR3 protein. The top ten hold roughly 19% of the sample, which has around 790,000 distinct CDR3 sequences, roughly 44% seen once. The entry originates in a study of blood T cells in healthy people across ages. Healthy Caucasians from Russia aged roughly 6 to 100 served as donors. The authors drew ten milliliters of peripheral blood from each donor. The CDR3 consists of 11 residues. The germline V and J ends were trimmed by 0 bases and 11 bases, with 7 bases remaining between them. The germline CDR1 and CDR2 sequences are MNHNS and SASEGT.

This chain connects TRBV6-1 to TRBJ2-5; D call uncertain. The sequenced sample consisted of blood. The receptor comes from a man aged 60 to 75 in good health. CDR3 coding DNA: TGTGCCAGCAGTGAAGCGTTTGAGCAGTACTTC. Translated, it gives CASSEAFEQYF.